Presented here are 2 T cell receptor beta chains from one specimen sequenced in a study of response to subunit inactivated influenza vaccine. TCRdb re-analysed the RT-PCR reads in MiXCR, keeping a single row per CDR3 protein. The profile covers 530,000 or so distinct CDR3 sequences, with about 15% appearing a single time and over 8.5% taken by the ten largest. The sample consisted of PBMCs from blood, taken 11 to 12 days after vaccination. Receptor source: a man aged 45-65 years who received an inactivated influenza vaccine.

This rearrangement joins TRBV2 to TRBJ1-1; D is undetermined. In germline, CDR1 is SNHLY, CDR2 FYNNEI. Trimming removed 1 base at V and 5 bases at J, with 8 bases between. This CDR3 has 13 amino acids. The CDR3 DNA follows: TGTGCCAGCAGTGAAGTCCTGAGGACTGAAGCTTTCTTT. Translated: CASSEVLRTEAFF. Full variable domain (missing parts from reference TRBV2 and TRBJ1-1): EPEVTQTPSHQVTQMGQEVILRCVPISNHLYFYWYRQILGQKVEFLVSFYNNEISEKSEIFDDQFSVERPDGSNFTLKIRSTKLEDSAMYFCASSEVLRTEAFFGQGTRLTVV.

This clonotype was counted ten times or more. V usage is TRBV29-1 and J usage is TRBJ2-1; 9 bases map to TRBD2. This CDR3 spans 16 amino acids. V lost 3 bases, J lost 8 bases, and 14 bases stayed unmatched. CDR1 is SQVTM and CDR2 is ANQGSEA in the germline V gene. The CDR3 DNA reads TGCAGCGTTGATGGTAGCGGGAGTGGAGATTTGGATGAGCAGTTCTTC. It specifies CSVDGSGSGDLDEQFF.